These T cell receptor beta chains were read from a single sample in a study of CD8 T cells in ankylosing spondylitis. Each CDR3 protein is one row after TCRdb ran MiXCR on the 5' RACE reads. The table shows under 300,000 distinct CDR3 sequences, with over 8.5% occurring only once. Input material: blood, either unsorted or a sorted T cell fraction (not recorded which). The source is a male donor with ankylosing spondylitis or in good health (not recorded which). The CDR3 runs from the conserved cysteine through the conserved F or W. The order of the fields is CDR3 DNA, CDR3 protein, clone size, CDR3 length, J gene, V gene, D gene. The D gene is left open where the match is weak. Clone size appears in some rows only: once, few, many, or a class for an expanded clone.

cdr3_nt: TGTGCCACCACGTTCAGGGGGAACAATCAGCCCCAGCATTTT
cdr3_aa: CATTFRGNNQPQHF
clone_size: NA
cdr3_length: 14
j_call: TRBJ1-5
v_call: TRBV6-5
d_call: TRBD1

cdr3_nt: TGTGCCAGCAGCCCTGTCCGGGTTCATAATTCACCCCTCCACTTT
cdr3_aa: CASSPVRVHNSPLHF
clone_size: NA
cdr3_length: 15
j_call: TRBJ1-6
v_call: TRBV7-2
d_call: NA

cdr3_nt: TGTGCCAGCAGCGTAGGCCCCGGGACTAGCGGGGTCTACGAGCAGTACTTC
cdr3_aa: CASSVGPGTSGVYEQYF
clone_size: many
cdr3_length: 17
j_call: TRBJ2-7
v_call: TRBV9
d_call: TRBD2

cdr3_nt: TGTGCCAGCTCACCACCGGTGGGGACCTACGAGCAGTACTTC
cdr3_aa: CASSPPVGTYEQYF
clone_size: few
cdr3_length: 14
j_call: TRBJ2-7
v_call: TRBV18
d_call: NA

cdr3_nt: TGTGCCACCAGCAGGGCGGGATACGGGTCGCCCCAGCATTTT
cdr3_aa: CATSRAGYGSPQHF
clone_size: many
cdr3_length: 14
j_call: TRBJ1-5
v_call: TRBV15
d_call: NA

cdr3_nt: TGTGCCAGCAGCGTTTTCCCCAACACAGATACGCAGTATTTT
cdr3_aa: CASSVFPNTDTQYF
clone_size: few
cdr3_length: 14
j_call: TRBJ2-3
v_call: TRBV7-8
d_call: NA

cdr3_nt: TGTGCCAGCGGTGCGGGCAACACCAATGAGCAGTTCTTC
cdr3_aa: CASGAGNTNEQFF
clone_size: many
cdr3_length: 13
j_call: TRBJ2-1
v_call: TRBV6-6
d_call: NA

cdr3_nt: TGCAGCGTTGGAGGCGGAGGTACCTACAATGAGCAGTTCTTC
cdr3_aa: CSVGGGGTYNEQFF
clone_size: many
cdr3_length: 14
j_call: TRBJ2-1
v_call: TRBV29-1
d_call: NA

cdr3_nt: TGTGCCAGCACTATGGGACTGTCGAACACCGGGGAGCTGTTTTTT
cdr3_aa: CASTMGLSNTGELFF
clone_size: many
cdr3_length: 15
j_call: TRBJ2-2
v_call: TRBV6-1
d_call: NA

cdr3_nt: TGCGCCAGCAGCTTGGTCGTCGGAAATCCAGGGCTAGCGAGCACCGGGGAGCTGTTTTTT
cdr3_aa: CASSLVVGNPGLASTGELFF
clone_size: many
cdr3_length: 20
j_call: TRBJ2-2
v_call: TRBV5-1
d_call: NA

cdr3_nt: TGCGCCAGCAGCGCCGGGGTCGGTGGGAATCAGCCCCAGCATTTT
cdr3_aa: CASSAGVGGNQPQHF
clone_size: many
cdr3_length: 15
j_call: TRBJ1-5
v_call: TRBV5-1
d_call: NA

cdr3_nt: TGCGCCAGCAGCCAACAAACCCTAACAGCCTACGAGCAGTACTTC
cdr3_aa: CASSQQTLTAYEQYF
clone_size: many
cdr3_length: 15
j_call: TRBJ2-7
v_call: TRBV4-1
d_call: NA

cdr3_nt: TGTGCCAGCAGCCCTAGCGGGGGGACGAACACCGGGGAGCTGTTTTTT
cdr3_aa: CASSPSGGTNTGELFF
clone_size: NA
cdr3_length: 16
j_call: TRBJ2-2
v_call: TRBV5-5
d_call: TRBD2

cdr3_nt: TGTGCCAGCAGTCCCACACTCACGGTGGGCGGCTACACCTTC
cdr3_aa: CASSPTLTVGGYTF
clone_size: many
cdr3_length: 14
j_call: TRBJ1-2
v_call: TRBV12-3/TRBV12-4
d_call: NA

cdr3_nt: TGCGCCAGTGGCTGGACTAGCGCAGACAATGAGCAGTTCTTC
cdr3_aa: CASGWTSADNEQFF
clone_size: many
cdr3_length: 14
j_call: TRBJ2-1
v_call: TRBV5-1
d_call: TRBD2

cdr3_nt: TGCAGTGCTAGCCCCCCGGGACACTCCAATCAGCCCCAGCATTTT
cdr3_aa: CSASPPGHSNQPQHF
clone_size: many
cdr3_length: 15
j_call: TRBJ1-5
v_call: TRBV20-1
d_call: NA

cdr3_nt: TGCGCCAGCAGTGAAACGGGACTCCTAAGGGAGTACGAGCAGTACTTC
cdr3_aa: CASSETGLLREYEQYF
clone_size: few
cdr3_length: 16
j_call: TRBJ2-7
v_call: TRBV4-1
d_call: NA

cdr3_nt: TGTGCCACCAGTGATCGGAAGACTAGCGGGAGCACCGGGGAGCTGTTTTTT
cdr3_aa: CATSDRKTSGSTGELFF
clone_size: NA
cdr3_length: 17
j_call: TRBJ2-2
v_call: TRBV24-1
d_call: TRBD2

cdr3_nt: TGCGCCAGCAGCCCGGGGGTGACGCAGTATTTT
cdr3_aa: CASSPGVTQYF
clone_size: few
cdr3_length: 11
j_call: TRBJ2-3
v_call: TRBV5-1
d_call: NA

cdr3_nt: TGTGCCGCTCGGGGGACTAGCGGGAGAAGTTTGAATGAGCAGTTCTTC
cdr3_aa: CAARGTSGRSLNEQFF
clone_size: few
cdr3_length: 16
j_call: TRBJ2-1
v_call: TRBV2
d_call: TRBD2

cdr3_nt: TGTGCCAGCAGCAAGGGCGGTAAAGCCTACGAGCAGTACTTC
cdr3_aa: CASSKGGKAYEQYF
clone_size: many
cdr3_length: 14
j_call: TRBJ2-7
v_call: TRBV7-7
d_call: NA

cdr3_nt: TGTGCCACCTCCTGGAGGGACACCGGGGAGCTGTTTTTT
cdr3_aa: CATSWRDTGELFF
clone_size: NA
cdr3_length: 13
j_call: TRBJ2-2
v_call: TRBV7-6
d_call: NA

cdr3_nt: TGTGCCACCAGCAGAGGACTCCAGAGAATGAACACTGAAGCTTTCTTT
cdr3_aa: CATSRGLQRMNTEAFF
clone_size: NA
cdr3_length: 16
j_call: TRBJ1-1
v_call: TRBV15
d_call: NA

cdr3_nt: TGTGCCAGCAGAGCCCAATGGGGCGAGACCCAGTACTTC
cdr3_aa: CASRAQWGETQYF
clone_size: few
cdr3_length: 13
j_call: TRBJ2-5
v_call: TRBV2
d_call: NA

cdr3_nt: TGTGCCAGCAGCCAAGTATTTCAAGAGACCCAGTACTTC
cdr3_aa: CASSQVFQETQYF
clone_size: few
cdr3_length: 13
j_call: TRBJ2-5
v_call: TRBV3-1
d_call: NA

cdr3_nt: TGTGCCAGCGGTCAGAGCACAGATACGCAGTATTTT
cdr3_aa: CASGQSTDTQYF
clone_size: NA
cdr3_length: 12
j_call: TRBJ2-3
v_call: TRBV7-8
d_call: NA

cdr3_nt: TGTGCCAGCAGTTTAGAGGTTTACGAGCAGTACTTC
cdr3_aa: CASSLEVYEQYF
clone_size: many
cdr3_length: 12
j_call: TRBJ2-7
v_call: TRBV12-3/TRBV12-4
d_call: NA

cdr3_nt: TGTGCCAGCAGCTTAGTCTTAGGGGATACGCAGTATTTT
cdr3_aa: CASSLVLGDTQYF
clone_size: many
cdr3_length: 13
j_call: TRBJ2-3
v_call: TRBV7-9
d_call: NA

cdr3_nt: TGTGCCAGCAGGCCACGGGGAGTTGGCAATCAGCCCCAGCATTTT
cdr3_aa: CASRPRGVGNQPQHF
clone_size: many
cdr3_length: 15
j_call: TRBJ1-5
v_call: TRBV12-3/TRBV12-4
d_call: NA

cdr3_nt: TGTGCCAGCAGTTTGTACAGTAGCTACGAGCAGTACTTC
cdr3_aa: CASSLYSSYEQYF
clone_size: few
cdr3_length: 13
j_call: TRBJ2-7
v_call: TRBV5-4
d_call: NA

cdr3_nt: TGTGCCAGCAGTTACTCGAGGACAGCTTCCTACGAGCAGTACTTC
cdr3_aa: CASSYSRTASYEQYF
clone_size: NA
cdr3_length: 15
j_call: TRBJ2-7
v_call: TRBV6-5
d_call: NA

cdr3_nt: TGTGCCAGCAGTGAGGGGGTCTACCCTTATGAGCAGTTCTTC
cdr3_aa: CASSEGVYPYEQFF
clone_size: many
cdr3_length: 14
j_call: TRBJ2-1
v_call: TRBV6-1
d_call: NA

cdr3_nt: TGCGCCAGCAGCTTGGGGGCTAGTGCACTTGGGCTCCAAGAGACCCAGTACTTC
cdr3_aa: CASSLGASALGLQETQYF
clone_size: many
cdr3_length: 18
j_call: TRBJ2-5
v_call: TRBV5-1
d_call: NA

cdr3_nt: TGTGCCAGTAGTAAAGGGACAGGGGGCGTTATCGGTGAAAAACTGTTTTTT
cdr3_aa: CASSKGTGGVIGEKLFF
clone_size: few
cdr3_length: 17
j_call: TRBJ1-4
v_call: TRBV19
d_call: TRBD1

cdr3_nt: TGCAGTGCGAGACAAACAGGGATGAAAACCGGGGAGCTGTTTTTT
cdr3_aa: CSARQTGMKTGELFF
clone_size: many
cdr3_length: 15
j_call: TRBJ2-2
v_call: TRBV20-1
d_call: NA

cdr3_nt: TGTGCCAGCAGAGGCAGCGAGGGTTGGCGCATTCCTGAAGCTTTCTTT
cdr3_aa: CASRGSEGWRIPEAFF
clone_size: many
cdr3_length: 16
j_call: TRBJ1-1
v_call: TRBV25-1
d_call: NA

cdr3_nt: TGTGCCAGCATTTCCCCTGGAGGAGAGCAGTACTTC
cdr3_aa: CASISPGGEQYF
clone_size: NA
cdr3_length: 12
j_call: TRBJ2-7
v_call: TRBV12-3/TRBV12-4
d_call: NA

cdr3_nt: TGTGCCAGCAGTGAATCGGGGACGGTTCTGAACACTGAAGCTTTCTTT
cdr3_aa: CASSESGTVLNTEAFF
clone_size: few
cdr3_length: 16
j_call: TRBJ1-1
v_call: TRBV6-1
d_call: NA

cdr3_nt: TGTGCCAGCAGCCAAGACGCCTACGAGCAGTACTTC
cdr3_aa: CASSQDAYEQYF
clone_size: many
cdr3_length: 12
j_call: TRBJ2-7
v_call: TRBV14
d_call: NA

cdr3_nt: TGTGCCAGCAGCTTAGTCCAGGGCAGGAGCAATCAGCCCCAGCATTTT
cdr3_aa: CASSLVQGRSNQPQHF
clone_size: many
cdr3_length: 16
j_call: TRBJ1-5
v_call: TRBV7-8
d_call: NA

cdr3_nt: TGTGCCAGCAGCCCGAGACACAACACTGAAGCTTTCTTT
cdr3_aa: CASSPRHNTEAFF
clone_size: NA
cdr3_length: 13
j_call: TRBJ1-1
v_call: TRBV7-2
d_call: NA

cdr3_nt: TGCGCCAGCAGCTTGGAATATCCAGGCACAGATACGCAGTATTTT
cdr3_aa: CASSLEYPGTDTQYF
clone_size: many
cdr3_length: 15
j_call: TRBJ2-3
v_call: TRBV5-1
d_call: NA

cdr3_nt: TGTGCCAGCAGGGAGATTAGGAGAACGCAGTATTTT
cdr3_aa: CASREIRRTQYF
clone_size: few
cdr3_length: 12
j_call: TRBJ2-3
v_call: TRBV6-1
d_call: NA

cdr3_nt: TGTGCCAGCAGCCCGGGACTAGCTTTAGGCCAGTACTTC
cdr3_aa: CASSPGLALGQYF
clone_size: many
cdr3_length: 13
j_call: TRBJ2-4
v_call: TRBV6-1
d_call: TRBD2

cdr3_nt: TGTGCCAGCAGGACAGGGGGCGCGGCCTACGAGCAGTACTTC
cdr3_aa: CASRTGGAAYEQYF
clone_size: NA
cdr3_length: 14
j_call: TRBJ2-7
v_call: TRBV6-1
d_call: TRBD1

cdr3_nt: TGTGCCAGCAGCGTACGGAGGGAGCGGACCGGAAACACCATATATTTT
cdr3_aa: CASSVRRERTGNTIYF
clone_size: many
cdr3_length: 16
j_call: TRBJ1-3
v_call: TRBV9
d_call: NA

cdr3_nt: TGTGCCAGCAGTCCCCAGACAGGGGCTAGGCAGCCCCAGCATTTT
cdr3_aa: CASSPQTGARQPQHF
clone_size: many
cdr3_length: 15
j_call: TRBJ1-5
v_call: TRBV27
d_call: TRBD1

cdr3_nt: TGCAGCATCCGGGACACGAAAAAAATGAACACTGAAGCTTTCTTT
cdr3_aa: CSIRDTKKMNTEAFF
clone_size: many
cdr3_length: 15
j_call: TRBJ1-1
v_call: TRBV29-1
d_call: NA

cdr3_nt: TGTGCCAGCAGTCCGGGGCCGCTCTATGGCTACACCTTC
cdr3_aa: CASSPGPLYGYTF
clone_size: many
cdr3_length: 13
j_call: TRBJ1-2
v_call: TRBV6-1
d_call: NA

cdr3_nt: TGCAGTGCTAGAGATTCGCTTAACACAGATACGCAGTATTTT
cdr3_aa: CSARDSLNTDTQYF
clone_size: many
cdr3_length: 14
j_call: TRBJ2-3
v_call: TRBV20-1
d_call: NA

cdr3_nt: TGTGCCAGCAGCAACACCTACGAGCAGTACTTC
cdr3_aa: CASSNTYEQYF
clone_size: many
cdr3_length: 11
j_call: TRBJ2-7
v_call: TRBV6-6
d_call: NA

cdr3_nt: TGTGCCATCAGTGAGTCGAAGGAGAATTCGCCTAATTCACCCCTCCACTTT
cdr3_aa: CAISESKENSPNSPLHF
clone_size: few
cdr3_length: 17
j_call: TRBJ1-6
v_call: TRBV10-3
d_call: NA